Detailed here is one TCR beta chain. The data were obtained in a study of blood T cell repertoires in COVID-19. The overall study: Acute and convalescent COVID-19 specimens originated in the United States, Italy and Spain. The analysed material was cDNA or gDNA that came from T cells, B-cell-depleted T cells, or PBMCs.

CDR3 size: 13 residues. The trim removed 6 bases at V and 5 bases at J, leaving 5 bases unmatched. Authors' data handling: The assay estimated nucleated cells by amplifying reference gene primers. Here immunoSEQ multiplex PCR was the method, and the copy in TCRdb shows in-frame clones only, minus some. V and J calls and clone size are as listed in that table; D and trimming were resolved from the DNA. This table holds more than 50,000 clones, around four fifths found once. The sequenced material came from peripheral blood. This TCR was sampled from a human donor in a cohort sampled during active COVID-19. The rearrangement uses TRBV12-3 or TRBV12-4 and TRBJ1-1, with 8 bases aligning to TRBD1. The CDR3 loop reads CASREQGVTEAFF. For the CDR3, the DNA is TGTGCCAGCAGGGAACAGGGGGTGACTGAAGCTTTCTTT.